The sequence of this TCR beta chain was determined in a study of post-analysis software for immune sequencing data. Overall study context: Disease trajectories encompassed relapsing-remitting, secondary progressive and progressive-relapsing multiple sclerosis. Study-wide results and limits: Significantly lower normalized Chao1 diversity was seen in multiple sclerosis patients than in controls. The authors found that F measure strongly co-clustered same-batch samples.

Incorporated into the TCR beta cDNA libraries were unique molecular identifiers, which served to reduce PCR and sequencing biases. It was from approximately 0.91 to 9.4 million T cells that about 500,000 cDNA molecules came. TCRdb passed the PCR reads through MiXCR, listing each CDR3 protein once. The sample consists of more than 350,000 distinct CDR3 sequences, approximately 39% of them appearing once. Of note for this clonotype: Antigen: not known.

Material: blood. This receptor was identified in a girl under 10 years old with multiple sclerosis.

CDR3 nucleotides: TGTGCCAGCTCACCATCCGGGACTAGCGCCTACGAGCAGTACTTC. This translates into CASSPSGTSAYEQYF. The chain joins TRBV18 to TRBJ2-7, with 10 bases fitting TRBD2. The CDR3 consists of 15 residues. Germline CDR1 and CDR2: KGHSH and LQKENI. The V and J ends lost 2 bases and 2 bases, in that order; junction bases with no gene match: 3.